The 7 T cell receptor beta chains below come from one sample, sequenced in a study of blood T cells in healthy people across ages. It was with a sample-barcoded 5' primer and a J-beta primer mix that a second PCR of about 7 to 12 cycles was run. TCRdb called the 5' RACE reads again in MiXCR, with one record for every CDR3 protein. The top ten clones hold approximately 2.1% of a sample with roughly 2 million distinct CDR3 sequences, approximately 50% of them seen once. Material: blood. The receptors come from a woman between 40 and 50 years old in good health.

This clonotype was picked up a small number of times. The rearrangement joins TRBV3-1 to TRBJ1-1; D unclear. The V gene's germline CDR1 is LGHDT and CDR2 YNNKEL (reference sequence). The CDR3 is made up of 14 amino acids. V shed 4 bases and J shed 5 bases, with 14 bases lying between them. DNA for the CDR3: TGTGCCAGCAGCCTTCGACAAGTATCGACTGAAGCTTTCTTT. Translated, it gives CASSLRQVSTEAFF.

The V and J genes are TRBV7-2 and TRBJ2-1, with D possibly matching TRBD2 (5 bases). The CDR3 extends over 13 amino acids. Trimming took off 5 bases at V and 14 bases at J, with 19 bases between the two ends. The germline gives CDR1 SGHTA, CDR2 FQGNSA. The CDR3 DNA sequence: TGTGCCAGCAGCCCCCTGTTCGGGAAAAGAGAGTTCTTC. It encodes CASSPLFGKREFF.

The J gene is TRBJ1-2, the V gene TRBV4-3; tentative D call: TRBD1 (5 bases). The CDR3 length is 15 residues. The germline V gene has CDR1 LGHNA and CDR2 YSLEER. V was trimmed by 4 bases and J by 0 bases, leaving 12 bases between them. CDR3 in amino acids: CASSLDRHANYGYTF. The CDR3 bases are TGCGCCAGCAGCCTCGACAGACACGCTAACTATGGCTACACCTTC.

This clonotype was found a few times. The CDR3 coding sequence is TGTGCCACCAGTGACCACCGAACAGGGCCTGCTGGGGCCAACGTCCTGACTTTC. Its translation: CATSDHRTGPAGANVLTF. V is TRBV24-1 and J is TRBJ2-6; D perhaps matches TRBD1 (6 bases). Trimming removed 4 bases from V and 2 bases from J, with 17 bases in between. Germline V CDR1 and CDR2: KGHDR, SFDVKD. This CDR3 comprises 18 residues.

This sequence joins TRBV2 and TRBJ1-2; 7 nucleotides align to TRBD1. Trimming cost V 10 bases and J 1 base; bases outside gene matches: 9. This CDR3 comprises 14 residues. CDR1 is SNHLY, CDR2 FYNNEI, per germline. CDR3 protein: CAKQNRGDNYGYTF. In DNA form, the CDR3 reads TGTGCCAAACAAAACAGGGGAGATAACTATGGCTACACCTTC.

The chain combines TRBV7-2 with TRBJ2-1; possibly TRBD2 for D (5 bases). This CDR3 spans 14 amino acids. From germline, CDR1 is SGHTA and CDR2 FQGNSA. The V gene lost 2 bases and the J gene lost 7 bases, with 12 bases spanning the gap. CDR3 DNA: TGTGCCAGCAGCTTAAATCCGGGAACAAATGAGCAGTTCTTC. Protein product: CASSLNPGTNEQFF.

This clonotype showed up just a few times. This rearrangement joins TRBV10-3 to TRBJ2-3; no firm D call. V lost 2 bases, J lost 1 base, and 7 bases lay in between. This CDR3 region has 14 residues. Germline CDR1 ENHRY, CDR2 SYGVKD. The chain's CDR3 is CAISEGMGTDTQYF. The CDR3 DNA follows: TGTGCCATCAGTGAGGGAATGGGCACAGATACGCAGTATTTT.